What follows is one T cell receptor (beta chain) and its context. The data were taken from a study of blood T cell repertoires in COVID-19. The CDR3 sequence is 15 residues long. Trimming removed 3 bases from V and 3 bases from J, with 12 bases in between. Germline values: CDR1 LNHDA, CDR2 SQIVND (reference sequence). Assay: immunoSEQ multiplex PCR; the TCRdb copy retains only in-frame clones and omits some. This table holds roughly 200,000 clones, approximately 86% found once. This TCR came from a woman under 40 who had been exposed to COVID-19. The chain links TRBV19 to TRBJ1-5; D not resolved. Material for sequencing was PBMCs or T cells enriched from blood (not recorded which). The CDR3 region has the DNA TGTGCCAGTAGTATTTCCGGGGAGAACAATCAGCCCCAGCATTTT. Translating it yields CASSISGENNQPQHF.